This TCR beta chain originates from a study of CD8 T cells in ankylosing spondylitis. Study-level findings and limits: Some of these motif variants have turned up before, in reports on reactive arthritis synovial fluid and blood. Within matched ankylosing spondylitis synovial fluid, disease-linked clones were reportedly significantly enriched. Blood of patients with ankylosing spondylitis appeared to be characterized by a TCR beta motif of several highly homologous variants.

TCR beta libraries were made by quantitative 5'-RACE with molecular barcodes. TCRdb analysed the 5' RACE reads with MiXCR anew, one entry per CDR3 protein. The sample has 150,000 to 200,000 distinct CDR3 sequences, around 18% seen once. Germline lookup yields CDR1 KGHDR and CDR2 SFDVKD. The CDR3 consists of 12 residues. V lost 4 bases to trimming and J lost 8 bases, with 10 bases between them. On this clonotype itself: The antigen remains undetermined.

The sequence was collected from a male donor with ankylosing spondylitis or in good health (not recorded which). The material sequenced was blood, either unsorted or a sorted T cell fraction (not recorded which). The V gene is TRBV24-1, the J gene TRBJ1-2; the D is unclear. The CDR3: CATSDLREGYTF. The CDR3 bases are TGTGCCACCAGTGACCTGCGAGAGGGCTACACCTTC.